The entry below gives a single TCR beta chain sequence along with its context. These data come from a study of T cell changes during pregnancy in multiple sclerosis. Libraries were prepared by immunoSEQ multiplex PCR; TCRdb keeps only in-frame clonotypes and omits some of them. The sample holds 50,000 or so clones; about 90% are singletons and the top ten take around 0.5%. Material: CD4+ T cells from peripheral blood mononuclear cells, obtained after pregnancy. The TCR was taken from a female donor in good health, enrolled as a control in a pregnancy study.

The CDR3 loop is CASSPQSGLRALSYEQYF. The CDR3 DNA reads as TGTGCCAGTAGTCCTCAGTCCGGACTAAGGGCGCTCTCCTACGAGCAGTACTTC. The rearrangement joins TRBV19 to TRBJ2-7, with D perhaps matching TRBD2 (6 bases). Germline V CDR1 and CDR2: LNHDA, SQIVND (reference sequence). The CDR3 covers 18 residues. Trimming cost V 5 bases and J 0 bases, with 23 bases left between them. The whole variable domain, remainder taken from reference TRBV19 and TRBJ2-7, is DGGITQSPKYLFRKEGQNVTLSCEQNLNHDAMYWYRQDPGQGLRLIYYSQIVNDFQKGDIAEGYSVSREKKESFPLTVTSAQKNPTAFYLCASSPQSGLRALSYEQYFGPGTRLTVT.